This T cell receptor beta chain is from a study of cytomegalovirus exposure and HLA in healthy donors. The data were produced by immunoSEQ multiplex PCR, yet TCRdb's version contains in-frame clones alone and is incomplete. Of 85,000 to 130,000 clones listed, 88% were seen once; the top ten hold about 1.8%. The CDR3 loop spans 14 amino acids. Trimming cost V 1 base and J 6 bases, with 9 bases left between them. The germline V gene encodes CDR1 SGHVS and CDR2 FQNEAQ. This clonotype was sampled from a woman aged 18-29 years in good health and CMV-seropositive. The sequenced sample consisted of PBMCs. The chain has TRBV7-8 and TRBJ2-2; no clear D. The CDR3 DNA reads as TGTGCCAGCAGCTTAGTGGTAGTCGCCGGGGAGCTGTTTTTT. Translation gives CASSLVVVAGELFF.